The source of this TCR beta chain is a study of OX40 agonist ivuxolimab in advanced cancers. At the level of the study: Dose-escalation subjects each had hepatocellular carcinoma, melanoma, renal cell or head and neck cancer.

V lost 2 bases and J 9 bases, leaving 9 bases between the germline ends. The CDR3 contains 12 residues. Per the germline V gene, CDR1 is SGHNT and CDR2 is YYREEE (reference sequence). Study results and limitations: At 0.1 to 3.0 mg/kg, CD4+ and CD8+ blood T cells expanded clonally by week 6.

Comment on this clone: Its specificity is unknown.

Assay: immunoSEQ multiplex PCR; the TCRdb copy retains only in-frame clones and omits some. There are about 33,000 clones in the sample; 84% occur only once, and 12% lies in the top ten. The V and J genes are TRBV5-4 and TRBJ2-1, with unresolved D. Sequenced material: CD4+ or CD8+ T cells sorted from blood, taken in a trial of the OX40 agonist ivuxolimab. This TCR was sampled from an adult with an advanced solid tumor such as melanoma, head and neck, liver or kidney cancer. Written as DNA, the CDR3 is TGTGCCAGCAGCTTCGGGTCTGCTGAGCAGTTCTTC. This translates into CASSFGSAEQFF.